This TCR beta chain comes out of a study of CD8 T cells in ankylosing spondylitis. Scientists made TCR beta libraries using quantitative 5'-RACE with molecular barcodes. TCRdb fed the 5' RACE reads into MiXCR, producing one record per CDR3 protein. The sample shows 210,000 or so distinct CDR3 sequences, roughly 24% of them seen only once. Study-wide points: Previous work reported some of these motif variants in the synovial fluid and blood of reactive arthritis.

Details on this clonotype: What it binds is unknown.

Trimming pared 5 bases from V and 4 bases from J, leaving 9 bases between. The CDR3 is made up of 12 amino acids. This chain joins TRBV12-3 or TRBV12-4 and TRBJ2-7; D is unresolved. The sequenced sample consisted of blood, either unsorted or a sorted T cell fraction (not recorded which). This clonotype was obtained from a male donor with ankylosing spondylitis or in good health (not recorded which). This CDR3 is CASSTTKYEQYF. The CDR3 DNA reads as TGTGCCAGCAGTACCACTAAATACGAGCAGTACTTC.